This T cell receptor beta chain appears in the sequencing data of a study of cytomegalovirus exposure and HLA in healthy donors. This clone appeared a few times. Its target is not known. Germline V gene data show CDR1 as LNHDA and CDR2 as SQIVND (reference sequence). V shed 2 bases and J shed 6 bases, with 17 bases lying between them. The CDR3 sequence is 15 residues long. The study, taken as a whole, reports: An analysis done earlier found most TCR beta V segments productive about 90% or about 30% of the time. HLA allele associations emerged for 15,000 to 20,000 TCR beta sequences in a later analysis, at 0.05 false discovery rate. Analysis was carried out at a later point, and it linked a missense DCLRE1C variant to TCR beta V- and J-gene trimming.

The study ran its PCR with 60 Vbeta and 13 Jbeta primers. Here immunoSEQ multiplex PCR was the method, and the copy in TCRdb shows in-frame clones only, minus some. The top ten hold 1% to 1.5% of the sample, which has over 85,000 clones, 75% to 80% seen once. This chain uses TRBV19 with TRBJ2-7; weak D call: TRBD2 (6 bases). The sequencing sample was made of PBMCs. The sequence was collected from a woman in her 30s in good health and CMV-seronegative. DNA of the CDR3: TGTGCCAGTAGTATAAAGGCTGGGGGGTCCCTCGAGCAGTACTTC. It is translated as CASSIKAGGSLEQYF.